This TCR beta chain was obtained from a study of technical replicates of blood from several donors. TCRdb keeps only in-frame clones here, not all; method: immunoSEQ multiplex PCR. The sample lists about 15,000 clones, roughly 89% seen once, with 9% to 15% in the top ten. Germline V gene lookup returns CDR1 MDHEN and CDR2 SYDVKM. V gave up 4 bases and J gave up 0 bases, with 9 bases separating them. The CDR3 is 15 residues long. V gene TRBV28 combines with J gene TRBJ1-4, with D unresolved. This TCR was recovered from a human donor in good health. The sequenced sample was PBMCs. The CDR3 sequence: CASSSHRATNEKLFF. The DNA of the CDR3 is TGTGCCAGCAGTTCCCACAGAGCAACTAATGAAAAACTGTTTTTT.